The T cell receptor (beta chain) under discussion was sequenced for a study of blood T cell repertoires in COVID-19. About the study: Italy, Spain and the United States were the sources of the convalescent and acute COVID-19 samples. Nucleic acid was either cDNA or gDNA, and it came from T cells, B-cell-depleted T cells, or PBMCs.

Original data processing: Reference gene primers were amplified, and this amplification served to estimate nucleated cell counts. Some clones are missing from TCRdb's copy, which holds only in-frame ones; the method was immunoSEQ multiplex PCR. V, J and clone size are those of that table, while D and trimming were read from the DNA. This sample carries approximately 190,000 clones, about four fifths of them seen once, and the ten largest clones take approximately 5%. V was clipped by 6 bases and J by 0 bases, with 33 bases between them. Germline-derived CDR1 and CDR2 are WNHNN and SYGVQD (reference sequence). This CDR3 spans 21 amino acids.

This clonotype was sampled from a woman in her seventies with active or convalescent COVID-19. The chain couples TRBV10-1 to TRBJ2-7; D might be TRBD2 (5 bases). Sequenced input: peripheral blood. DNA for the CDR3: TGCGCCAGCAGACACCGGGGTACCACGGACCACACGACGCGACGCTCCTACGAGCAGTACTTC. The encoded protein is CASRHRGTTDHTTRRSYEQYF.